Shown below are 18 T cell receptor beta chains from a single sample sequenced in a study of blood T cells in healthy people across ages. Together with a sample-barcoded 5' primer, a J-beta primer mix was included in a second PCR lasting about 6 to 12 cycles. TCRdb fed the 5' RACE reads into MiXCR, producing one record per CDR3 protein. This repertoire shows roughly 2 million distinct CDR3 sequences, roughly 49% found once; its top ten account for about 2.1%. Material: blood. The origin of the receptors is a woman aged 40 to 50 in good health.

V and J are TRBV20-1 and TRBJ2-1, with 7 bases aligning to TRBD1. From germline, CDR1 is DFQATT and CDR2 SNEGSKA (reference sequence). The length of the CDR3 is 14 residues. After removal of 4 bases from V and 1 base from J, the junction contained 4 bases not matched to a gene. The CDR3 nucleotides are TGCAGTGCTAAAGGGGACAGATCCTACAATGAGCAGTTCTTC. This gives the protein CSAKGDRSYNEQFF.

In DNA, the CDR3 is TGTGCCAGCAGTTTTAATCTAGCGGAGCAGTTCTTC. Protein product: CASSFNLAEQFF. The genes are TRBV28 and TRBJ2-1, with D perhaps matching TRBD2 (6 bases). The CDR3 runs to 12 residues. Between the trimmed V and J ends, which lost 3 bases and 10 bases, there was a span of 10 bases. In germline, CDR1 is MDHEN, CDR2 SYDVKM.

This clonotype turned up a few times. This chain's CDR3 is CATSDVTGGYTF. In DNA form, the CDR3 reads TGTGCCACCAGTGATGTCACAGGTGGCTACACCTTC. The chain recombines TRBV24-1 with TRBJ1-2, with D possibly being TRBD1 (5 bases). CDR3 length: 12 amino acids. CDR1 and CDR2 (germline): KGHDR, SFDVKD. The ends were cut back, 3 bases at V and 7 bases at J, with 8 bases in the middle.

In this sample, this clonotype turned up a few times. V and J are TRBV29-1 and TRBJ2-5, with D perhaps matching TRBD2 (5 bases). This CDR3 spans 17 amino acids. The ends were cut back, 2 bases at V and 0 bases at J, with 19 bases in the middle. Per the germline V gene, CDR1 is SQVTM and CDR2 is ANQGSEA. CDR3 bases: TGCAGCGTTGAACCTACGGGAACCCAATCGTACCAAGAGACCCAGTACTTC. It yields the protein CSVEPTGTQSYQETQYF.

The genes are TRBV20-1 and TRBJ1-5; D gene ambiguous. The CDR3 consists of 15 residues. CDR1 is DFQATT, CDR2 SNEGSKA, per germline (reference sequence). Trimming left V 0 bases short and J 1 base short, with 10 bases between. Here the CDR3 DNA reads TGCAGTGCTAGAGATAGGGATGCCAGCAATCAGCCCCAGCATTTT. Translated, it gives CSARDRDASNQPQHF.

Only a few counts were recorded for this clonotype. The genes are TRBV12-3 or TRBV12-4 and TRBJ2-3, with 9 positions matching TRBD2. The length of the CDR3 is 14 residues. Losses at the gene ends were 6 bases for V and 5 bases for J; bases not matched to a gene: 6. The CDR3 loop reads CASSVAGVGDTQYF. The CDR3 region has the DNA TGTGCCAGCAGCGTAGCGGGGGTGGGAGATACGCAGTATTTT.

In DNA, the CDR3 is TGCGCCAGCAGTTTGAGGTTAGGATATGAGCAGTTCTTC. Translating gives CASSLRLGYEQFF. V usage is TRBV5-1 and J usage is TRBJ2-1; D remains ambiguous. The CDR3 totals 13 residues. V dropped 5 bases and J dropped 8 bases, with 14 bases sitting between them. Germline V gene sequence: CDR1 SGHRS, CDR2 YFSETQ.

V usage is TRBV10-3 and J usage is TRBJ2-5, with D possibly being TRBD1 (5 bases). Judging by the DNA end, TRBJ2-1 fits better; the J call may be wrong. CDR1 and CDR2 (germline): ENHRY, SYGVKD. CDR3 length equals 16 residues. The CDR3 DNA sequence: TGTGCCATCAGTGCTTTTAAAGGGGTGGGCCAAGAGACCCAGTTCTTC. Its protein product is CAISAFKGVGQETQFF.

The chain employs TRBV6-2 or TRBV6-3 and TRBJ2-3, with D unresolved. This CDR3 has 13 amino acids. With 6 bases removed from V and 0 bases from J, the gap between germline ends came to 7 bases. Germline V gives CDR1 MNHEY, CDR2 SVGEGT. Written as DNA, the CDR3 is TGTGCCAGCAGACCTATGAGCACAGATACGCAGTATTTT. Its translation: CASRPMSTDTQYF.

The chain employs TRBV5-1 and TRBJ2-5, with 7 bases aligning to TRBD1. The CDR3 covers 16 residues. The trim removed 0 bases at V and 7 bases at J, leaving 12 bases unmatched. CDR1 is SGHRS and CDR2 is YFSETQ in the germline V gene. In nucleotides, the CDR3 is TGCGCCAGCAGCTTGGGGCAGGGGGACCCCCAGTGGACCCAGTACTTC. Residues: CASSLGQGDPQWTQYF.

In its sample, this clonotype was seen a few times. The rearrangement links TRBV4-3 to TRBJ2-5; possibly TRBD2 for D (5 bases). This CDR3 is 15 amino acids long. Germline-derived CDR1 and CDR2 are LGHNA and YSLEER. V was shortened by 1 base and J by 2 bases, with 11 bases between the two germline ends. In DNA form, the CDR3 reads TGCGCCAGCAGCCAAGTACTGTCGGGGCAAGAGACCCAGTACTTC. It yields the protein CASSQVLSGQETQYF.

The chain is built from TRBV5-1 and TRBJ2-5, with 10 bases aligning to TRBD2. Losses at the gene ends were 4 bases for V and 2 bases for J; bases not matched to a gene: 8. This CDR3 has 16 amino acids. Germline lookup yields CDR1 SGHRS and CDR2 YFSETQ. CDR3 in amino acids: CASSQPSGGPQETQYF. The CDR3 DNA sequence: TGCGCCAGCAGCCAACCTAGCGGGGGACCACAAGAGACCCAGTACTTC.

CDR3 coding DNA: TGTGCCAGCAGTTCCTACAGGGGCAAATCTAATAATTCACCCCTCCACTTT. Its protein product is CASSSYRGKSNNSPLHF. This chain links TRBV12-3 or TRBV12-4 with TRBJ1-6, with 7 bases matching TRBD1. V was clipped by 4 bases and J by 5 bases; unmatched bases: 11. This CDR3 spans 17 amino acids.

CDR3 in amino acids: CASTPTGSGELFF. DNA for the CDR3: TGTGCCAGCACCCCGACAGGCTCCGGGGAGCTGTTTTTT. The V and J genes are TRBV6-5 and TRBJ2-2; D is perhaps TRBD1 (6 bases). The V gene's germline CDR1 is MNHEY and CDR2 SVGAGI. The CDR3 is 13 residues long. Trimming took 7 bases from V and 6 from J, leaving 12 bases between them.

In its sample, this clonotype was seen a few times. The chain combines TRBV7-2 with TRBJ2-1; 8 bases are a match to TRBD2. Germline V gene sequence: CDR1 SGHTA, CDR2 FQGNSA. CDR3 length equals 13 residues. V trimming: 10 bases; J trimming: 1 base; junction bases outside the gene matches: 3. CDR3 in amino acids: CAIGRGSYNEQFF. The DNA for the CDR3 is TGTGCCATCGGGAGGGGTTCCTACAATGAGCAGTTCTTC.

The rearrangement joins TRBV6-5 to TRBJ2-4; TRBD1 agrees at 7 bases. The J segment lost 2 bases and the V segment lost 6 bases, leaving 4 bases of the junction unmatched. Germline V gene data show CDR1 as MNHEY and CDR2 as SVGAGI. This CDR3 contains 14 residues. The chain's CDR3 is CASSRTGTKNIQYF. The CDR3 DNA reads as TGTGCCAGCAGCCGGACAGGAACCAAAAACATTCAGTACTTC.

This chain uses TRBV15 with TRBJ1-5; D call uncertain. Germline V gene lookup returns CDR1 LNHNV and CDR2 YYDKDF (reference sequence). Trimming cost V 8 bases and J 0 bases, with 8 bases left between them. CDR3 length equals 13 residues. The CDR3, as DNA: TGTGCCACCTCACGGAATAGCAATCAGCCCCAGCATTTT. This encodes CATSRNSNQPQHF.

This clonotype was detected only a few times. In DNA form, the CDR3 reads TGTGCCAGCAGCTCCGGGGGGGGGCAGACAGATACGCAGTATTTT. This gives the protein CASSSGGGQTDTQYF. This sequence joins TRBV11-2 and TRBJ2-3; 8 nucleotides align to TRBD2. Germline CDR1 is SGHAT and CDR2 is FQNNGV. With V trimmed by 4 bases and J by 3 bases, 6 bases remained unmatched. CDR3 length equals 15 residues.